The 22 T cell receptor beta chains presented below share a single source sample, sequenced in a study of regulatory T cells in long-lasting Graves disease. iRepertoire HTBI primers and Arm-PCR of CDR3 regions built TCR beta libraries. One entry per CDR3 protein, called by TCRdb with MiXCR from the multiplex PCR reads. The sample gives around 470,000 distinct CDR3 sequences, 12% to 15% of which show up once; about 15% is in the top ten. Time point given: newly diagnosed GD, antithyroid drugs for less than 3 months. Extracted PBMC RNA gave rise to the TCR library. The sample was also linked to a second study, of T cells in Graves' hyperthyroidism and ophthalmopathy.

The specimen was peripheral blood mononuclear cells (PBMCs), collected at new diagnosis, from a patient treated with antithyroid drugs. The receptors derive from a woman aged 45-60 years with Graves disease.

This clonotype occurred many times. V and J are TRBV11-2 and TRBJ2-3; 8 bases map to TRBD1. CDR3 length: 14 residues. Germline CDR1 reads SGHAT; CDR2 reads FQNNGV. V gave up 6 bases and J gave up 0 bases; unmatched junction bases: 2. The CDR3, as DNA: TGTGCCAGCAGTTGGACAGGGAGCACAGATACGCAGTATTTT. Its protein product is CASSWTGSTDTQYF.

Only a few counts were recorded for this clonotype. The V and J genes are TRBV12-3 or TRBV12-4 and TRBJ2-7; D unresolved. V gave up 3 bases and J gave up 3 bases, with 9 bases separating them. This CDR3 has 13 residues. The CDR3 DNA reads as TGTGCCAGCAGTTTCTCCGCATTCTACGAGCAGTACTTC. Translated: CASSFSAFYEQYF.

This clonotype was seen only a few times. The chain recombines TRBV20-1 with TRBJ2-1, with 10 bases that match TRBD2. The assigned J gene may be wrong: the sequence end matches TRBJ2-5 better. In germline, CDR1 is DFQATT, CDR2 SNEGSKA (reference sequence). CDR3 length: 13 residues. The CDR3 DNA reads TGCAGTGCTCCAGCGGGAGGGGAAGAGACCCAGTACTTC. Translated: CSAPAGGEETQYF.

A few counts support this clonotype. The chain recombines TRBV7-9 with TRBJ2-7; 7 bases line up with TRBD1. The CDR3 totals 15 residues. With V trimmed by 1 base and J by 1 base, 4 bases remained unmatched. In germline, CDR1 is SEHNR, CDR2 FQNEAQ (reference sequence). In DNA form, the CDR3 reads TGTGCCAGCAGCTTAGTTGGGACAGTTTCCTACGAGCAGTACTTC. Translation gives CASSLVGTVSYEQYF.

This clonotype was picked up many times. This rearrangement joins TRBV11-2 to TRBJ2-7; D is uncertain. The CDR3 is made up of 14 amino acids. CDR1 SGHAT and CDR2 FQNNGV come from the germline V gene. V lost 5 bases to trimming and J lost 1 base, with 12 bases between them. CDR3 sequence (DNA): TGTGCCAGCAGCGTGACGACGGAGTCCTACGAGCAGTACTTC. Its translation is CASSVTTESYEQYF.

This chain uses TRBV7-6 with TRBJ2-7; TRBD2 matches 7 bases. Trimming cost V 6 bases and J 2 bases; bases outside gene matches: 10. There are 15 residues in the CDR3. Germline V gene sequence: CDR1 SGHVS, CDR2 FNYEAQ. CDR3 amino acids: CASSTFAGATYEQYF. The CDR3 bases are TGTGCCAGCAGTACCTTTGCGGGAGCAACCTACGAGCAGTACTTC.

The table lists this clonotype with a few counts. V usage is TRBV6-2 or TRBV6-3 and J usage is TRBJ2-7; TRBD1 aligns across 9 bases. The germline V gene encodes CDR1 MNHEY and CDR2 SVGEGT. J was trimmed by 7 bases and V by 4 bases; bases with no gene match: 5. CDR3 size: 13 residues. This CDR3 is CASSSGTGSEQYF. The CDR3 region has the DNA TGTGCCAGCAGTTCCGGGACAGGGAGTGAGCAGTACTTC.

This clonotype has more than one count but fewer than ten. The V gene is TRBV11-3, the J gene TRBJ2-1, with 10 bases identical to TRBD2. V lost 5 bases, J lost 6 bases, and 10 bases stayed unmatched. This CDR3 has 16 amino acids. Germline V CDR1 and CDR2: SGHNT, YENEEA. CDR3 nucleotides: TGTGCCAGCAGCCCCCGACCTCTAGCGGGGGTCAATGAGCAGTTCTTC. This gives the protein CASSPRPLAGVNEQFF.

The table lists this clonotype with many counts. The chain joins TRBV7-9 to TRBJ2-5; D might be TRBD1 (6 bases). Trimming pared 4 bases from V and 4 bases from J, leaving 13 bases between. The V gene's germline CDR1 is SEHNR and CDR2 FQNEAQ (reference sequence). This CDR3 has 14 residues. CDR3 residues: CASSSARGAETQYF. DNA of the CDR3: TGTGCCAGCAGCTCTGCCAGGGGCGCAGAGACCCAGTACTTC.

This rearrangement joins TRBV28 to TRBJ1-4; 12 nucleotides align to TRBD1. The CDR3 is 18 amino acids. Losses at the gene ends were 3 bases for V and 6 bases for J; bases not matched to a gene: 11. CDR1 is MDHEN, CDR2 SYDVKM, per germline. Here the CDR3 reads CASSFTGTGGPFYEKLFF. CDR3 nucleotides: TGTGCCAGCAGTTTCACCGGGACAGGGGGCCCGTTTTATGAAAAACTGTTTTTT.

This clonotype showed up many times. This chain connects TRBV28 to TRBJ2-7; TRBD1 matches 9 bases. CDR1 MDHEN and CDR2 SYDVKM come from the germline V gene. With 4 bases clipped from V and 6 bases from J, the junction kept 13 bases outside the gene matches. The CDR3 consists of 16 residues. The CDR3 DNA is TGTGCCAGCAGTTCCGACATAAGGGACAGGGTGGGCGAGCAGTACTTC. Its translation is CASSSDIRDRVGEQYF.

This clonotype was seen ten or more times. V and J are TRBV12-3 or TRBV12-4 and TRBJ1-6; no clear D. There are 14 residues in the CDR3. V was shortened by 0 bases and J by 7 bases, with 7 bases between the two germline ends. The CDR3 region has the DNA TGTGCCAGCAGTTTAGCAGGGATGAATTCACCCCTCCACTTT. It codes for CASSLAGMNSPLHF.

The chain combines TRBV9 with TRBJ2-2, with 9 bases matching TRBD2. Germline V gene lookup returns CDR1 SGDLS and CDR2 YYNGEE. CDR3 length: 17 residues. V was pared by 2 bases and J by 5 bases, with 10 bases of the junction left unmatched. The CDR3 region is CASSVNSGSLGTGELFF. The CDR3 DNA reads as TGTGCCAGCAGCGTTAATAGCGGGAGCTTAGGGACCGGGGAGCTGTTTTTT.

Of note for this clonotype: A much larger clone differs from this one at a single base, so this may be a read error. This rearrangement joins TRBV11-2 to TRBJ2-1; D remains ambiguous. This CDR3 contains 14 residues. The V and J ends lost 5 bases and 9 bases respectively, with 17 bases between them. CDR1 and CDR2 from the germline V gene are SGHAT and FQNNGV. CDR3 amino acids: CASSETDMVGEQFF. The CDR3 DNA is TGTGCCAGCAGCGAGACCGATATGGTTGGTGAGCAGTTCTTC.

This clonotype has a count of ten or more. The CDR3 DNA follows: TGTGCCAGCAGCAGACCGGGACAGGGAAAAGAGACCCAGTACTTC. Its protein is CASSRPGQGKETQYF. The chain has TRBV9 and TRBJ2-5; 9 positions agree with TRBD1. From germline, CDR1 is SGDLS and CDR2 YYNGEE. V lost 4 bases to trimming and J lost 3 bases; unmatched junction nucleotides: 7. This CDR3 has 15 residues.

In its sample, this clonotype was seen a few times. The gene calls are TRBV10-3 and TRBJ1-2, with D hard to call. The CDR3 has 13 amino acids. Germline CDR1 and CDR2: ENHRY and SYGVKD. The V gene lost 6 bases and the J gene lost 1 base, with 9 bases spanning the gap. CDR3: CAIRSDGNYGYTF. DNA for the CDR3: TGTGCCATCAGGTCAGACGGTAACTATGGCTACACCTTC.

CDR3 loop: CASSRPPTSGWYNEQFF. CDR3 nucleotide sequence: TGCGCCAGCAGCAGACCCCCGACTAGCGGGTGGTATAATGAGCAGTTCTTC. V gene TRBV5-1 combines with J gene TRBJ2-1; 10 bases fit TRBD2. V gave up 4 bases and J gave up 7 bases; unmatched junction bases: 14. The CDR3 is made up of 17 amino acids. Per the germline V gene, CDR1 is SGHRS and CDR2 is YFSETQ.

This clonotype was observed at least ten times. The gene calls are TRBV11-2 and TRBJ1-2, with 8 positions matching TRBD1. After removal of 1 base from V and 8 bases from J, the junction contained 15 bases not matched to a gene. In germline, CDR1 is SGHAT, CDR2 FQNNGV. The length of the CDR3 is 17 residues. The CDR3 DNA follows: TGTGCCAGCAGCTTAGTTAGTTTGTTCGGGACAGGACAGGGCTACACCTTC. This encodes CASSLVSLFGTGQGYTF.

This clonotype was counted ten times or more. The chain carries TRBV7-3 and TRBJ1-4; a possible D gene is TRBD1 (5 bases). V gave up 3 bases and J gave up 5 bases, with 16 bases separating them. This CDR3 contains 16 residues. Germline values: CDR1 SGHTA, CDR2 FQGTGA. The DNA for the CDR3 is TGTGCCAGCAGCTTGAATGCTCCGGGGGAGAATGAAAAACTGTTTTTT. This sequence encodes CASSLNAPGENEKLFF.

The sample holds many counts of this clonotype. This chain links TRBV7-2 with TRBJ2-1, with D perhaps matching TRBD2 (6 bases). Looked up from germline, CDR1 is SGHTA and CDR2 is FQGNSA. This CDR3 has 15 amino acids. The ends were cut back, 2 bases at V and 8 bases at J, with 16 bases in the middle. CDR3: CASSLSGLKHYEQFF. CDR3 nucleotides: TGTGCCAGCAGCTTATCGGGACTTAAACATTATGAGCAGTTCTTC.

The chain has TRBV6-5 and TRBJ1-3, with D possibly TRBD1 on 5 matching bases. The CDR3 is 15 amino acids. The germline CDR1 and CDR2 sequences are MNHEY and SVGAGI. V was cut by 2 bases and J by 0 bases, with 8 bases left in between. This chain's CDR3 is CASSYGGDSGNTIYF. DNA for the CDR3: TGTGCCAGCAGTTACGGGGGGGACTCTGGAAACACCATATATTTT.

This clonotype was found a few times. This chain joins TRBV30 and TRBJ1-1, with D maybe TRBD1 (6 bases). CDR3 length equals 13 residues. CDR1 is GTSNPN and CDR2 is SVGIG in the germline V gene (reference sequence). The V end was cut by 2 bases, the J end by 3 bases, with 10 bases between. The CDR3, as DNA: TGTGCCTGGAGTAGGAACAGGGACACTGAAGCTTTCTTT. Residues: CAWSRNRDTEAFF.